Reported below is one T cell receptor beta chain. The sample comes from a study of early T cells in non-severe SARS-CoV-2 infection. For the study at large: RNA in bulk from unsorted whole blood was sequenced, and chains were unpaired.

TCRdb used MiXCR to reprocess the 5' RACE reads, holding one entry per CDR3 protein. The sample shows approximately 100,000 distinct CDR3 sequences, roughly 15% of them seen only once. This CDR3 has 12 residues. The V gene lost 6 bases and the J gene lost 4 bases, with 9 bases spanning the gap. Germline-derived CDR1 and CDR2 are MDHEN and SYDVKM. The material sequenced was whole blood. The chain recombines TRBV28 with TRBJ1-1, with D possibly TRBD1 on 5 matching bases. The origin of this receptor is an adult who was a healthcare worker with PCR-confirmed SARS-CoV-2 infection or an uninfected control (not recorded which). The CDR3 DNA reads TGTGCCAGCAGGGGGCTGCTCACTGAAGCTTTCTTT. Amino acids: CASRGLLTEAFF. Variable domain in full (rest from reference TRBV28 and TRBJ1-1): DVKVTQSSRYLVKRTGEKVFLECVQDMDHENMFWYRQDPGLGLRLIYFSYDVKMKEKGDIPEGYSVSREKKERFSLILESASTNQTSMYLCASRGLLTEAFFGQGTRLTVV.